This T cell receptor (beta chain) was captured in a study of blood T cell repertoires in COVID-19. At the level of the study: There were acute and convalescent COVID-19 samples, and they came from the United States, Italy and Spain. PBMCs, B-cell-depleted T cells, or T cells were the source of the cDNA or gDNA that made up the material.

The CDR3 is 11 amino acids. The ends were cut back, 6 bases at V and 7 bases at J, with 7 bases in the middle. Germline V gene lookup returns CDR1 MDHEN and CDR2 SYDVKM. Authors' methods: Reference gene primers were amplified, and this amplification served to estimate nucleated cell counts. This table comes from immunoSEQ multiplex PCR, and its TCRdb copy is limited to in-frame clones, with some not included. V and J calls plus clone size are reproduced from that table; the DNA served to infer D and trimming. The sample shows some 50,000 clones, about 77% of them seen only once. The chain links TRBV28 to TRBJ2-1; D call uncertain. Source material: peripheral blood. The clonotype originates from a human donor with active or convalescent COVID-19. The donor label of this sample is uncertain. The CDR3 region is CASSRVNEQFF. The CDR3 DNA reads as TGTGCCAGCAGCCGAGTGAATGAGCAGTTCTTC.